These 15 T cell receptor beta chains were all obtained from the same sample, sequenced in a study of T-cell memory formation after mild COVID-19. TCRdb reprocessed the 5' RACE reads via MiXCR and lists one record per CDR3 protein. The repertoire holds around 370,000 distinct CDR3 sequences, with roughly 21% as singletons. What was sequenced was PBMCs or a T cell subset sorted from them (not recorded which). These receptors were collected from an adult woman who had mild COVID-19 (a few samples of this study predate the infection). Cell type and time point are not known.

A few counts support this clonotype. The chain links TRBV5-1 to TRBJ1-2; 9 bases match TRBD1. The V gene end was trimmed by 3 bases and the J gene end by 5 bases; junction bases not matched to a gene: 5. CDR1 SGHRS and CDR2 YFSETQ come from the germline V gene. The CDR3 is made up of 14 amino acids. CDR3 DNA sequence: TGCGCCAGCAGCTCTGGGACAGGGAAATATGGCTACACCTTC. This translates into CASSSGTGKYGYTF.

The rearrangement links TRBV12-3 or TRBV12-4 to TRBJ2-7; the match to TRBD2 covers 9 bases. V shed 6 bases and J 0 bases; nucleotides not matched to a gene: 9. This CDR3 has 16 amino acids. The CDR3, as DNA: TGTGCCAGCAGGAACCCTAGCGGGGAATCCTCCTACGAGCAGTACTTC. Translating gives CASRNPSGESSYEQYF.

This chain uses TRBV30 with TRBJ1-1; D call uncertain. Germline CDR1 reads GTSNPN; CDR2 reads SVGIG (reference sequence). This CDR3 contains 11 residues. V lost 4 bases, J lost 4 bases, and 7 bases lay in between. This chain's CDR3 is CAWIGLTEAFF. CDR3 coding DNA: TGTGCCTGGATAGGCCTCACTGAAGCTTTCTTT.

The V and J genes are TRBV10-3 and TRBJ1-1; the match to TRBD1 covers 7 bases. This CDR3 spans 17 amino acids. Losses at the gene ends were 4 bases for V and 0 bases for J; bases not matched to a gene: 11. Germline values: CDR1 ENHRY, CDR2 SYGVKD. CDR3 residues: CAISVAGTDVMNTEAFF. For the CDR3, the DNA is TGTGCCATCAGTGTAGCCGGGACAGATGTTATGAACACTGAAGCTTTCTTT.

Ten or more counts support this clonotype. This chain uses TRBV29-1 with TRBJ2-7; no clear D gene. Trimming cost V 6 bases and J 0 bases, with 12 bases left between them. The V gene's germline CDR1 is SQVTM and CDR2 ANQGSEA. This CDR3 is built from 13 residues. The CDR3 nucleotides read TGCAGCGTAGAGACGGTGAGCTCCTACGAGCAGTACTTC. Its protein product is CSVETVSSYEQYF.

V gene TRBV20-1 combines with J gene TRBJ2-7, with a weak D call TRBD2 (5 bases). CDR3 size: 14 residues. Germline CDR1 is DFQATT and CDR2 is SNEGSKA (reference sequence). Trimming removed 5 bases at V and 3 bases at J, with 17 bases between. The CDR3, as DNA: TGCAGTGCTTGGGTTCCGGGGAAGAACTACGAGCAGTACTTC. Amino acids: CSAWVPGKNYEQYF.

V is TRBV7-8 and J is TRBJ2-7, with a weak D call TRBD1 (6 bases). Trimming took off 7 bases at V and 6 bases at J, with 13 bases between the two ends. This CDR3 is 12 amino acids long. Germline V gene data show CDR1 as SGHVS and CDR2 as FQNEAQ. The CDR3 coding sequence is TGTGCCAGCATTCCAGGGGCGGGCGAGCAGTACTTC. Its protein product is CASIPGAGEQYF.

This clonotype was counted only a few times. The J gene is TRBJ2-7, the V gene TRBV3-1, with unresolved D. From germline, CDR1 is LGHDT and CDR2 YNNKEL (reference sequence). CDR3 length: 14 amino acids. Trimming stripped 0 bases from V and 2 bases from J, with 8 bases between. The CDR3 loop reads CASSQDLATYEQYF. CDR3 sequence (DNA): TGTGCCAGCAGCCAAGATTTGGCAACCTACGAGCAGTACTTC.

This clonotype was detected many times. The rearrangement joins TRBV5-1 to TRBJ2-3, with a weak D call TRBD1 (6 bases). The germline gives CDR1 SGHRS, CDR2 YFSETQ. This CDR3 contains 15 residues. V dropped 4 bases and J dropped 4 bases, with 16 bases sitting between them. This CDR3 reads CASSIYRVNSDTQYF. The CDR3 region has the DNA TGCGCCAGCAGCATCTACAGGGTAAATTCAGATACGCAGTATTTT.

This clonotype was recorded a few times. The rearrangement uses TRBV7-6 and TRBJ2-3, with 8 positions matching TRBD2. This CDR3 contains 18 residues. The J segment lost 3 bases and the V segment lost 1 base, leaving 12 bases of the junction unmatched. The germline V gene has CDR1 SGHVS and CDR2 FNYEAQ. CDR3 protein: CASSLVSSPGGGTDTQYF. For the CDR3, the DNA is TGTGCCAGCAGCTTAGTCTCTAGCCCCGGGGGGGGAACAGATACGCAGTATTTT.

This clonotype was detected a few times. V usage is TRBV7-2 and J usage is TRBJ2-1; TRBD2 agrees at 14 bases. Germline lookup yields CDR1 SGHTA and CDR2 FQGNSA. CDR3 length: 15 amino acids. Germline trimming cut 4 bases from V and 6 bases from J; bases unmatched to any gene: 2. This CDR3 reads CASSWTSGRFNEQFF. The CDR3 nucleotides are TGTGCCAGCAGCTGGACTAGCGGGAGGTTCAATGAGCAGTTCTTC.

V and J are TRBV11-2 and TRBJ2-1, with 11 bases lining up with TRBD1. The ends lost 5 bases at V and 7 bases at J; junction bases unmatched: 7. The CDR3 contains 15 residues. Germline V gene lookup returns CDR1 SGHAT and CDR2 FQNNGV. The CDR3 here is CASSARDRGSNEQFF. For the CDR3, the DNA is TGTGCCAGCAGCGCCCGGGACAGGGGGTCAAATGAGCAGTTCTTC.

Ten or more counts support this clonotype. CDR3 amino acids: CASSLRTGGTGELFF. CDR3 sequence (DNA): TGTGCCAGCAGTTTAAGGACAGGGGGCACCGGGGAGCTGTTTTTT. The chain employs TRBV12-3 or TRBV12-4 and TRBJ2-2, with 10 bases that match TRBD1. The CDR3 has 15 amino acids. After removal of 2 bases from V and 4 bases from J, the junction contained 1 base not matched to a gene.

V is TRBV12-3 or TRBV12-4 and J is TRBJ2-5; D call uncertain. V was pared by 3 bases and J by 2 bases, with 7 bases between. This CDR3 comprises 13 residues. This CDR3 is CASSFKGQETQYF. The CDR3 region has the DNA TGTGCCAGCAGTTTTAAGGGACAAGAGACCCAGTACTTC.

V usage is TRBV20-1 and J usage is TRBJ2-5; TRBD1 is a possible D gene (6 bases). This CDR3 spans 17 amino acids. Germline V gene data show CDR1 as DFQATT and CDR2 as SNEGSKA (reference sequence). Trimming stripped 0 bases from V and 2 bases from J, with 19 bases between. The CDR3 region is CSARDSPLGQLQETQYF. CDR3 in DNA: TGCAGTGCTAGAGATTCCCCACTAGGACAGTTACAAGAGACCCAGTACTTC.